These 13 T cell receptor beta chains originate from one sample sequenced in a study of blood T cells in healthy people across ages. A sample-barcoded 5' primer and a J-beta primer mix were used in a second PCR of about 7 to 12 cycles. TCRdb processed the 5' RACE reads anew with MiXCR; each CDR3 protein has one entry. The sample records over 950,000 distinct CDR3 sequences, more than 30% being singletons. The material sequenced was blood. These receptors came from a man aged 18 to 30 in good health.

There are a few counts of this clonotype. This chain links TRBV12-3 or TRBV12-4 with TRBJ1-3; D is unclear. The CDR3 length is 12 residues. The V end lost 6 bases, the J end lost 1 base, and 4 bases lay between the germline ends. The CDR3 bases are TGTGCCAGCAGGGCGTCTGGAAACACCATATATTTT. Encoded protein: CASRASGNTIYF.

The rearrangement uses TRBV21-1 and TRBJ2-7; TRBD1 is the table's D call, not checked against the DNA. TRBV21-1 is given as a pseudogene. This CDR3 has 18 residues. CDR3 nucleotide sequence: TGTGCCAGCACCAATCCCCACACTCTACCGGGACAGACCTACGAGCAGTACTTC. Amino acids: CASTNPHTLPGQTYEQYF.

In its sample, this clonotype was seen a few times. The CDR3 reads CASSQDSGGAEGRADTQYF. The CDR3 nucleotides are TGCGCCAGCAGCCAAGACAGCGGGGGGGCCGAAGGACGAGCAGATACGCAGTATTTT. The chain combines TRBV4-3 with TRBJ2-3, with TRBD2 identical over 10 bases. The CDR3 consists of 19 residues. J lost 4 bases, V lost 0 bases, and 13 bases had no gene match. Per germline, CDR1 LGHNA and CDR2 YSLEER.

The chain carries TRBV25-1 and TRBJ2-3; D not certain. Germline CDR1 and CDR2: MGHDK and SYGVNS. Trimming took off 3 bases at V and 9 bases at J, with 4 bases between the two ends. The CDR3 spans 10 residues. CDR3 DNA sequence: TGTGCCAGCAGTGACGTAACGCAGTATTTT. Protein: CASSDVTQYF. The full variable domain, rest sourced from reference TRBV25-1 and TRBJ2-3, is EADIYQTPRYLVIGTGKKITLECSQTMGHDKMYWYQQDPGMELHLIHYSYGVNSTEKGDLSSESTVSRIRTEHFPLTLESARPSHTSQYLCASSDVTQYFGPGTRLTVL.

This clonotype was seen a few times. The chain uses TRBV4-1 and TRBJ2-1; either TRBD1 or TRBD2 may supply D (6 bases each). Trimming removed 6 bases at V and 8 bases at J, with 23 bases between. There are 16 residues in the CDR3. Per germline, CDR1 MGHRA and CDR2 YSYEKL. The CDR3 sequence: CASRLYRERANDEQFF. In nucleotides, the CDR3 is TGCGCCAGCAGGCTCTACAGGGAGCGGGCTAATGATGAGCAGTTCTTC.

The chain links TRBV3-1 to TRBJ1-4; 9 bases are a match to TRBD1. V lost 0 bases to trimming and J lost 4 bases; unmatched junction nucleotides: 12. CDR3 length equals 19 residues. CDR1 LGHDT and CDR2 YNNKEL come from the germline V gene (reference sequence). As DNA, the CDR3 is TGTGCCAGCAGCCAAGACGTTACCGGGACAGGGCGTGGTAATGAAAAACTGTTTTTT. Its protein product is CASSQDVTGTGRGNEKLFF.

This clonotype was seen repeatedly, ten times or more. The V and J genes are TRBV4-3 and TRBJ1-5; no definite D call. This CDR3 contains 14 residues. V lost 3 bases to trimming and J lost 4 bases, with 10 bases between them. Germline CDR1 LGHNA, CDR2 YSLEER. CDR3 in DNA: TGCGCCAGCAGCCAGTCAAGGTCAAATCAGCCCCAGCATTTT. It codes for CASSQSRSNQPQHF.

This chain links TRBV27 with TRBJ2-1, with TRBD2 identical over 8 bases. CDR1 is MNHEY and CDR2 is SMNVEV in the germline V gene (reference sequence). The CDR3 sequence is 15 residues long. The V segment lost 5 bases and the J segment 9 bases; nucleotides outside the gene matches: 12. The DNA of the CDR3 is TGTGCCAGCAGTCCTCCGGGACTAGGTATGGGTGAGCAGTTCTTC. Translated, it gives CASSPPGLGMGEQFF.

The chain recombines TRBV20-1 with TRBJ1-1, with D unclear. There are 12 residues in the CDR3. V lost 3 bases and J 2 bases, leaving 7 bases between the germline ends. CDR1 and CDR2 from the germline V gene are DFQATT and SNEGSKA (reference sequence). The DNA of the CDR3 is TGCAGTGCTAGTCCGTTCAACACTGAAGCTTTCTTT. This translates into CSASPFNTEAFF.

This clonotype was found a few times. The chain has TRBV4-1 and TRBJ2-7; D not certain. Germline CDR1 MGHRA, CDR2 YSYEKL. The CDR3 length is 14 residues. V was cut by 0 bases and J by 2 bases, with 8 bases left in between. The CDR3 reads CASSQEVGPYEQYF. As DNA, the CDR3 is TGCGCCAGCAGCCAAGAGGTCGGTCCCTACGAGCAGTACTTC.

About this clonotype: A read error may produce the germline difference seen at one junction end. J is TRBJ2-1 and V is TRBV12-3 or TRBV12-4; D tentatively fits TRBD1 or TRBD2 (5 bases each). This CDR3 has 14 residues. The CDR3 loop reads CASSGGNSYNEQFF. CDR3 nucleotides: TGTGCCAGCAGTGGGGGAAACTCCTACAACGAGCAGTTCTTC.

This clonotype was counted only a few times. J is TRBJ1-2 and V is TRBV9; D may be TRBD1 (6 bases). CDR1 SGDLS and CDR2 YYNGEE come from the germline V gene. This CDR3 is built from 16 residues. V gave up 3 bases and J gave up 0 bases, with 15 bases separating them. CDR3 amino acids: CASSEDRQASNYGYTF. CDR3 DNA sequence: TGTGCCAGCAGCGAGGACCGACAGGCTTCTAACTATGGCTACACCTTC.

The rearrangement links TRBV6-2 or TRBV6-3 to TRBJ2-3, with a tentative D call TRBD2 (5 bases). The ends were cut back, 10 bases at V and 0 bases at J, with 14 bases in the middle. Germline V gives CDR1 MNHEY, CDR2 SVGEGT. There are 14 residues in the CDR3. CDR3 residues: CATGGSLSTDTQYF. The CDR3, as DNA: TGTGCCACCGGAGGATCACTAAGCACAGATACGCAGTATTTT.